The rows below give T cell receptor beta chains drawn from one sample of a study of T-cell reconstitution after alpha-beta-depleted transplantation in children. From the PCR reads, TCRdb called clonotypes with MiXCR, one entry per CDR3 protein. The data hold around 420,000 distinct CDR3 sequences, with 15% to 20% observed a single time. Specimen: PBMCs, mostly from graft donor cells, collected 360 days after TCRalphabeta/CD19-depleted stem cell transplant. These receptors all come from a boy under three years old who had a stem cell transplant for Wiskott-Aldrich syndrome, so the T cells may come from the graft donor. Both conserved end residues are part of each CDR3. Fields, in order: clone size, J gene, V gene, D gene, CDR3 protein, CDR3 DNA. A D gene is named only where the DNA matches it firmly. A clone size is listed for some rows: how often the clone was seen (once, few, many), or a class if it is expanded.

clone size: few
J gene: TRBJ2-7
V gene: TRBV27
D gene: .
CDR3 protein: CASSLATGPPYEQYF
CDR3 DNA: TGTGCCAGCAGTTTAGCGACAGGCCCCCCCTACGAGCAGTACTTC

clone size: few
J gene: TRBJ2-1
V gene: TRBV20-1
D gene: TRBD2
CDR3 protein: CSAKVTSRLPNEQFF
CDR3 DNA: TGCAGTGCTAAAGTGACTAGCCGGCTACCCAATGAGCAGTTCTTC

clone size: few
J gene: TRBJ2-7
V gene: TRBV10-1
D gene: TRBD2
CDR3 protein: CATLAGYYEQYF
CDR3 DNA: TGCGCCACTCTAGCGGGGTACTACGAGCAGTACTTC

clone size: few
J gene: TRBJ2-4
V gene: TRBV18
D gene: .
CDR3 protein: CASSPPRDPENIQYF
CDR3 DNA: TGTGCCAGCTCACCACCGAGGGACCCCGAAAACATTCAGTACTTC

clone size: few
J gene: TRBJ2-3
V gene: TRBV12-3/TRBV12-4
D gene: .
CDR3 protein: CASGKSGADTQYF
CDR3 DNA: TGTGCCAGCGGCAAGAGCGGAGCAGATACGCAGTATTTT

clone size: .
J gene: TRBJ2-7
V gene: TRBV29-1
D gene: .
CDR3 protein: CSVAGQYEQYF
CDR3 DNA: TGCAGCGTTGCCGGACAGTACGAGCAGTACTTC

clone size: few
J gene: TRBJ1-3
V gene: TRBV2
D gene: .
CDR3 protein: CASSVYISGNTIYF
CDR3 DNA: TGTGCCAGCAGTGTTTATATCTCTGGAAACACCATATATTTT

clone size: few
J gene: TRBJ1-1
V gene: TRBV5-1
D gene: .
CDR3 protein: CASSLMEDGNTEAFF
CDR3 DNA: TGCGCCAGCAGCTTGATGGAGGATGGGAACACTGAAGCTTTCTTT

clone size: few
J gene: TRBJ1-4
V gene: TRBV7-9
D gene: .
CDR3 protein: CASTPGRIVNEKLFF
CDR3 DNA: TGTGCCAGCACACCGGGACGGATAGTTAATGAAAAACTGTTTTTT

clone size: many
J gene: TRBJ2-1
V gene: TRBV12-3/TRBV12-4
D gene: .
CDR3 protein: CASTPGLTSYNEQFF
CDR3 DNA: TGTGCCAGCACCCCTGGCCTGACCTCCTACAATGAGCAGTTCTTC

clone size: .
J gene: TRBJ2-5
V gene: TRBV7-9
D gene: .
CDR3 protein: CASSFLLVRETQYF
CDR3 DNA: TGTGCCAGCAGCTTCCTACTAGTGCGAGAGACCCAGTACTTC

clone size: .
J gene: TRBJ2-2
V gene: TRBV2
D gene: .
CDR3 protein: CASRGFGGANTGELFF
CDR3 DNA: TGTGCCAGCAGGGGTTTCGGGGGAGCGAACACCGGGGAGCTGTTTTTT

clone size: few
J gene: TRBJ2-3
V gene: TRBV5-1
D gene: TRBD2
CDR3 protein: CASNLGRTSGRSDTQYF
CDR3 DNA: TGCGCCAGCAACCTGGGGCGAACTAGCGGGAGGTCAGATACGCAGTATTTT

clone size: few
J gene: TRBJ2-1
V gene: TRBV7-8
D gene: TRBD2
CDR3 protein: CASSLKGLAVYNEQFF
CDR3 DNA: TGTGCCAGCAGCCTAAAGGGACTAGCGGTTTACAATGAGCAGTTCTTC

clone size: few
J gene: TRBJ1-1
V gene: TRBV27
D gene: .
CDR3 protein: CASSLWGSTEAFF
CDR3 DNA: TGTGCCAGCAGTTTATGGGGCAGCACTGAAGCTTTCTTT

clone size: few
J gene: TRBJ2-7
V gene: TRBV5-1
D gene: TRBD1
CDR3 protein: CASSSDSTGAAEQYF
CDR3 DNA: TGCGCCAGCAGCTCAGATTCTACAGGGGCGGCCGAGCAGTACTTC

clone size: few
J gene: TRBJ2-4
V gene: TRBV12-3/TRBV12-4
D gene: .
CDR3 protein: CASTWAGTKNIQYF
CDR3 DNA: TGTGCCAGCACCTGGGCGGGTACCAAAAACATTCAGTACTTC

clone size: .
J gene: TRBJ1-6
V gene: TRBV12-3/TRBV12-4
D gene: .
CDR3 protein: CASSLKYREPLHF
CDR3 DNA: TGTGCCAGCAGTCTAAAATACAGGGAACCCCTCCACTTT

clone size: .
J gene: TRBJ2-1
V gene: TRBV7-9
D gene: TRBD2
CDR3 protein: CASTSPFGRANEQFF
CDR3 DNA: TGTGCCAGCACCTCTCCATTCGGGAGGGCCAATGAGCAGTTCTTC

clone size: many
J gene: TRBJ2-1
V gene: TRBV27
D gene: .
CDR3 protein: CASSMTAGTYNEQFF
CDR3 DNA: TGTGCCAGCAGTATGACAGCGGGCACCTACAATGAGCAGTTCTTC

clone size: few
J gene: TRBJ2-1
V gene: TRBV4-1
D gene: TRBD2
CDR3 protein: CASSQPGTSEREQFF
CDR3 DNA: TGCGCCAGCAGCCAACCTGGGACTAGCGAAAGGGAGCAGTTCTTC

clone size: few
J gene: TRBJ2-2
V gene: TRBV20-1
D gene: TRBD1
CDR3 protein: CSARYPTGCRGVGELFF
CDR3 DNA: TGCAGTGCTAGATACCCGACAGGGTGTAGAGGTGTCGGGGAGCTGTTTTTT

clone size: .
J gene: TRBJ2-7
V gene: TRBV7-9
D gene: .
CDR3 protein: CASSFYPTEQYF
CDR3 DNA: TGTGCCAGCAGCTTCTATCCGACCGAGCAGTACTTC

clone size: .
J gene: TRBJ2-7
V gene: TRBV7-6
D gene: TRBD1
CDR3 protein: CASKQGDSGDEQYF
CDR3 DNA: TGTGCCAGCAAACAGGGGGACTCCGGGGACGAGCAGTACTTC

clone size: .
J gene: TRBJ2-4
V gene: TRBV3-1
D gene: TRBD1
CDR3 protein: CASRYSTGGENTQYF
CDR3 DNA: TGTGCCAGCAGATACTCGACAGGGGGAGAAAACACTCAGTACTTC

clone size: many
J gene: TRBJ2-2
V gene: TRBV7-9
D gene: .
CDR3 protein: CASSSPGRQGGELFF
CDR3 DNA: TGTGCCAGCAGCTCACCCGGGAGACAGGGCGGGGAGCTGTTTTTT

clone size: few
J gene: TRBJ2-7
V gene: TRBV7-2
D gene: .
CDR3 protein: CASSLPTRVEQYF
CDR3 DNA: TGTGCCAGCAGCTTACCGACTAGGGTCGAGCAGTACTTC

clone size: many
J gene: TRBJ1-1
V gene: TRBV5-1
D gene: .
CDR3 protein: CASSPQTGFTEAFF
CDR3 DNA: TGCGCCAGCAGCCCTCAAACAGGTTTCACTGAAGCTTTCTTT

clone size: .
J gene: TRBJ2-7
V gene: TRBV7-9
D gene: TRBD1
CDR3 protein: CASSFWGQGLGEQYF
CDR3 DNA: TGTGCCAGCAGCTTTTGGGGACAGGGCTTGGGGGAGCAGTACTTC

clone size: few
J gene: TRBJ2-5
V gene: TRBV20-1
D gene: TRBD2
CDR3 protein: CSASGGAGETQYF
CDR3 DNA: TGCAGTGCTAGCGGGGGGGCTGGGGAGACCCAGTACTTC

clone size: few
J gene: TRBJ2-1
V gene: TRBV15
D gene: .
CDR3 protein: CATSRGRGGSTRGEQFF
CDR3 DNA: TGTGCCACCAGTCGGGGCCGGGGCGGGAGTACCAGGGGGGAGCAGTTCTTC

clone size: .
J gene: TRBJ2-5
V gene: TRBV10-3
D gene: TRBD2
CDR3 protein: CAISEGTSPEAQYF
CDR3 DNA: TGTGCCATCAGTGAAGGGACTAGCCCGGAGGCCCAGTACTTC

clone size: few
J gene: TRBJ2-1
V gene: TRBV20-1
D gene: .
CDR3 protein: CSAPPGLTGYNEQFF
CDR3 DNA: TGCAGTGCGCCCCCGGGCCTCACGGGATACAATGAGCAGTTCTTC

clone size: few
J gene: TRBJ2-3
V gene: TRBV18
D gene: .
CDR3 protein: CASSQGTTDTQYF
CDR3 DNA: TGTGCCAGCTCTCAGGGGACGACAGATACGCAGTATTTT

clone size: .
J gene: TRBJ2-5
V gene: TRBV11-1
D gene: TRBD2
CDR3 protein: CASSLRRLAGQNQETQYF
CDR3 DNA: TGTGCCAGCAGCTTACGGCGGCTAGCGGGACAGAACCAAGAGACCCAGTACTTC

clone size: few
J gene: TRBJ2-3
V gene: TRBV7-9
D gene: .
CDR3 protein: CASSFVAVFTDTQYF
CDR3 DNA: TGTGCCAGCAGCTTCGTCGCCGTCTTCACAGATACGCAGTATTTT